Following are 22 T cell receptor beta chains from one sample sequenced in a study of T cell responses to AZD1222 COVID-19 vaccine. Sequencing was performed with immunoSEQ multiplex PCR; in TCRdb, only in-frame clones are kept and a portion is missing. This sample has 90,000 to 95,000 clones, with roughly 90% found just once. The sample was peripheral blood, taken 28 days after the second AZD1222 dose. The receptors were sampled from an adult who received the AZD1222 COVID-19 vaccine.

The chain couples TRBV30 to TRBJ1-1; TRBD1 matches 11 bases. Germline V gene sequence: CDR1 GTSNPN, CDR2 SVGIG (reference sequence). The CDR3 runs 16 residues. Trimming cost V 8 bases and J 3 bases; bases outside gene matches: 14. The CDR3 spells CASSGQGAGWDTEAFF. CDR3 sequence (DNA): TGTGCCAGCTCTGGACAGGGGGCAGGTTGGGACACTGAAGCTTTCTTT.

J is TRBJ1-4 and V is TRBV14; D is perhaps TRBD1 (5 bases). Trimming pared 4 bases from V and 4 bases from J, leaving 16 bases between. CDR1 and CDR2 (germline): SGHDN, FVKESK. The CDR3 consists of 16 residues. The DNA of the CDR3 is TGTGCCAGCAGCCCCCCCCGCGCGAGGGGTAATGAAAAACTGTTTTTT. Amino acids: CASSPPRARGNEKLFF. The full variable domain, rest sourced from reference TRBV14 and TRBJ1-4, is EAGVTQFPSHSVIEKGQTVTLRCDPISGHDNLYWYRRVMGKEIKFLLHFVKESKQDESGMPNNRFLAERTGGTYSTLKVQPAELEDSGVYFCASSPPRARGNEKLFFGSGTQLSVL.

This clone was counted once. The V call is TRBV5-6, the J call TRBJ1-2; possibly TRBD1 for D (5 bases). CDR3 size: 17 residues. Germline loops: CDR1 SGHDT, CDR2 YYEEEE. V was clipped by 0 bases and J by 3 bases, with 18 bases between them. CDR3 coding DNA: TGTGCCAGCAGCTTGGGTCCCGGGACCGCAGTTGACTATGGCTACACCTTC. Its protein is CASSLGPGTAVDYGYTF.

In nucleotides, the CDR3 is TGTGCCAGCAGCTTAGCGACAGGGAACACTGAAGCTTTCTTT. It encodes CASSLATGNTEAFF. The chain uses TRBV7-2 and TRBJ1-1; D is perhaps TRBD1 (6 bases). The CDR3 extends over 14 amino acids. CDR1 SGHTA and CDR2 FQGNSA come from the germline V gene. V lost 0 bases, J lost 1 base, and 6 bases lay in between.

The chain joins TRBV4-3 to TRBJ2-1; 7 nucleotides align to TRBD1. The ends lost 4 bases at V and 0 bases at J; junction bases unmatched: 9. The germline gives CDR1 LGHNA, CDR2 YSLEER. This CDR3 has 17 residues. CDR3 sequence reads: CASSLTDRALSYNEQFF. The CDR3 DNA follows: TGCGCCAGCAGCCTTACCGACAGGGCACTCTCCTACAATGAGCAGTTCTTC.

Worth noting for this clone: The sample holds other DNA sequences that translate to the same CDR3. V usage is TRBV30 and J usage is TRBJ1-5; D gene uncertain. The CDR3 is made up of 13 amino acids. Germline-derived CDR1 and CDR2 are GTSNPN and SVGIG (reference sequence). The V end was cut by 3 bases, the J end by 0 bases, with 6 bases between. CDR3 residues: CAWSPDSNQPQHF. The CDR3 DNA is TGTGCCTGGAGCCCTGATAGCAATCAGCCCCAGCATTTT.

V gene TRBV11-1 combines with J gene TRBJ2-7; 9 nucleotides line up with TRBD1. The CDR3 is 14 amino acids. CDR1 is SGHAT and CDR2 is FQDESV in the germline V gene (reference sequence). Trimming removed 5 bases from V and 3 bases from J; junction bases left unmatched: 5. For the CDR3, the DNA is TGTGCCAGCAGCCGACAGGGGGGGATCTACGAGCAGTACTTC. It yields the protein CASSRQGGIYEQYF.

This clone was counted once. This chain uses TRBV19 with TRBJ2-5, with 7 bases identical to TRBD1. Losses at the gene ends were 5 bases for V and 1 base for J; bases not matched to a gene: 10. Germline loops: CDR1 LNHDA, CDR2 SQIVND (reference sequence). There are 16 residues in the CDR3. This chain's CDR3 is CASSVGGYPFQETQYF. In DNA, the CDR3 is TGTGCCAGTAGTGTAGGGGGCTACCCCTTCCAAGAGACCCAGTACTTC.

The CDR3 sequence is CASSIETIDEQFF. CDR3 coding DNA: TGTGCCAGTAGTATCGAGACCATCGATGAGCAGTTCTTC. The rearrangement joins TRBV19 to TRBJ2-1; D is undetermined. The CDR3 sequence is 13 residues long. The V end lost 3 bases, the J end lost 8 bases, and 11 bases lay between the germline ends. Germline CDR1 LNHDA, CDR2 SQIVND (reference sequence). The whole variable domain, filled in from reference TRBV19 and TRBJ2-1, reads DGGITQSPKYLFRKEGQNVTLSCEQNLNHDAMYWYRQDPGQGLRLIYYSQIVNDFQKGDIAEGYSVSREKKESFPLTVTSAQKNPTAFYLCASSIETIDEQFFGPGTRLTVL.

This clone showed up just once. The chain has TRBV27 and TRBJ1-2, with D unresolved. The V end lost 8 bases, the J end lost 2 bases, and 12 bases lay between the germline ends. This CDR3 is 13 amino acids long. Germline V gives CDR1 MNHEY, CDR2 SMNVEV (reference sequence). CDR3: CASATRRNYGYTF. The DNA for the CDR3 is TGTGCCAGCGCAACACGACGCAACTATGGCTACACCTTC.

The chain couples TRBV5-8 to TRBJ2-3; either TRBD1 or TRBD2 may supply D (5 bases each). The V end lost 2 bases, the J end lost 0 bases, and 16 bases lay between the germline ends. Germline CDR1 is SGHTS and CDR2 is YDEGEE. The CDR3 has 17 residues. CDR3 in DNA: TGTGCCAGCAGCTTCCCACGGGGCTGGACTAGCACAGATACGCAGTATTTT. Its protein is CASSFPRGWTSTDTQYF.

Of note for this clone: Other DNA sequences in this sample translate to the same CDR3. J is TRBJ2-3 and V is TRBV6-4; TRBD2 matches 9 bases. Losses at the gene ends were 6 bases for V and 2 bases for J; bases not matched to a gene: 6. Germline loops: CDR1 MRHNA, CDR2 SNTAGT. CDR3 length: 15 amino acids. CDR3 nucleotides: TGTGCCAGCAGCGACGGGACTAGCTCCACAGATACGCAGTATTTT. Protein sequence: CASSDGTSSTDTQYF.

As DNA, the CDR3 is TGCGCCAGCAGCGCCGACATCGGGGAAGGGGACTACAATGAGCAGTTCTTC. It translates to CASSADIGEGDYNEQFF. The rearrangement links TRBV5-1 to TRBJ2-1; D tentatively reads TRBD1 or TRBD2 (5 bases each). Looked up from germline, CDR1 is SGHRS and CDR2 is YFSETQ. CDR3 length: 17 amino acids. The V and J ends lost 4 bases and 3 bases respectively, with 20 bases between them. The full variable domain, in which reference TRBV5-1 and TRBJ2-1 provide the parts outside the CDR3, is KAGVTQTPRYLIKTRGQQVTLSCSPISGHRSVSWYQQTPGQGLQFLFEYFSETQRNKGNFPGRFSGRQFSNSRSEMNVSTLELGDSALYLCASSADIGEGDYNEQFFGPGTRLTVL.

The rearrangement links TRBV7-9 to TRBJ2-5; D is undetermined. Germline V CDR1 and CDR2: SEHNR, FQNEAQ (reference sequence). V was pared by 0 bases and J by 5 bases, with 4 bases between. This CDR3 spans 12 amino acids. As DNA, the CDR3 is TGTGCCAGCAGCTTAGCGGTGGAGACCCAGTACTTC. It is translated as CASSLAVETQYF.

The chain is built from TRBV7-8 and TRBJ1-5, with a tentative D call TRBD1 (6 bases). The V gene's germline CDR1 is SGHVS and CDR2 FQNEAQ. The V end lost 0 bases, the J end lost 1 base, and 10 bases lay between the germline ends. The CDR3 is 16 residues long. In nucleotides, the CDR3 is TGTGCCAGCAGCTTAGCCGGGGGCATCAGCAATCAGCCCCAGCATTTT. This gives the protein CASSLAGGISNQPQHF. Full variable domain (rest looked up from reference TRBV7-8 and TRBJ1-5): GAGVSQSPRYKVAKRGQDVALRCDPISGHVSLFWYQQALGQGPEFLTYFQNEAQLDKSGLPSDRFFAERPEGSVSTLKIQRTQQEDSAVYLCASSLAGGISNQPQHFGDGTRLSIL.

This clone has only one observation. This sequence joins TRBV10-3 and TRBJ1-1; unclear D gene. This CDR3 spans 15 amino acids. The germline V and J ends were trimmed by 3 bases and 0 bases, with 11 bases remaining between them. Germline CDR1 reads ENHRY; CDR2 reads SYGVKD. This CDR3 is CAISDPGRLNTEAFF. The CDR3, as DNA: TGTGCCATCAGTGACCCCGGACGGCTGAACACTGAAGCTTTCTTT.

V is TRBV18 and J is TRBJ1-1, with TRBD1 matching over 8 bases. Germline-derived CDR1 and CDR2 are KGHSH and LQKENI. V shed 4 bases, J shed 4 bases, and the junction held 5 bases outside the gene matches. CDR3 length: 14 amino acids. CDR3 amino acids: CASSRSGGVTEAFF. In DNA, the CDR3 is TGTGCCAGCTCACGTTCAGGGGGCGTCACTGAAGCTTTCTTT. Using reference TRBV18 and TRBJ1-1 for the parts outside the CDR3, the full variable domain is NAGVMQNPRHLVRRRGQEARLRCSPMKGHSHVYWYRQLPEEGLKFMVYLQKENIIDESGMPKERFSAEFPKEGPSILRIQQVVRGDSAAYFCASSRSGGVTEAFFGQGTRLTVV.

The V call is TRBV4-3, the J call TRBJ2-3, with D perhaps assigned TRBD1 or TRBD2 (6 bases each). CDR3 length: 17 amino acids. Per germline, CDR1 LGHNA and CDR2 YSLEER. Trimming shortened V by 3 bases and J by 4 bases, and 20 bases separated the two germline ends. The CDR3 nucleotides are TGCGCCAGCAGCCAGGACCCTTTTTCGGGGGCCTCAGATACGCAGTATTTT. As protein: CASSQDPFSGASDTQYF.

This clone was detected once. The rearrangement uses TRBV5-1 and TRBJ1-1; possible D gene TRBD1, 6 bases. This CDR3 comprises 17 residues. V shed 4 bases and J shed 4 bases, with 23 bases lying between them. Germline V gene sequence: CDR1 SGHRS, CDR2 YFSETQ. The CDR3 DNA is TGCGCCAGCAGCGTTGGGGGATACAGGGCCGGGAGCACTGAAGCTTTCTTT. As protein: CASSVGGYRAGSTEAFF.

V and J are TRBV18 and TRBJ2-1; TRBD2 agrees at 8 bases. J gave up 0 bases and V 9 bases, and 16 bases lay outside the gene matches. Germline CDR1 reads KGHSH; CDR2 reads LQKENI. This CDR3 is 18 amino acids long. The CDR3 bases are TGTGCCAGTACAGGGCGGCTAGCGGGTGAGAGCTCCTACAATGAGCAGTTCTTC. It translates to CASTGRLAGESSYNEQFF.

CDR3 sequence: CASKRTRGGELFF. CDR3 nucleotides: TGTGCCAGCAAAAGGACTCGGGGAGGGGAGCTGTTTTTT. This rearrangement joins TRBV12-3 or TRBV12-4 to TRBJ2-2; D might be TRBD2 (5 bases). Between the trimmed V and J ends, which lost 7 bases and 8 bases, there was a span of 14 bases. This CDR3 is 13 amino acids long.

This chain connects TRBV19 to TRBJ1-3; TRBD1 matches at 9 bases. CDR1 is LNHDA and CDR2 is SQIVND in the germline V gene (reference sequence). V was pared by 4 bases and J by 1 base, with 11 bases of the junction left unmatched. CDR3 length: 18 amino acids. CDR3 loop: CASSTGGTGGLSGNTIYF. CDR3 nucleotides: TGTGCCAGTAGTACCGGAGGCACAGGGGGCCTGTCTGGAAACACCATATATTTT. The full variable domain, its missing parts supplied by reference TRBV19 and TRBJ1-3, is DGGITQSPKYLFRKEGQNVTLSCEQNLNHDAMYWYRQDPGQGLRLIYYSQIVNDFQKGDIAEGYSVSREKKESFPLTVTSAQKNPTAFYLCASSTGGTGGLSGNTIYFGEGSWLTVV.